Below are 17 T cell receptor beta chains sequenced from a single sample in a study of T-cell memory formation after mild COVID-19. TCRdb called the 5' RACE reads again in MiXCR, with one record for every CDR3 protein. The sample records a few hundred thousand distinct CDR3 sequences, under 25% being singletons. The sequenced sample consisted of PBMCs or a T cell subset sorted from them (not recorded which). These receptors were obtained from a man between 18 and 29 years old who had mild COVID-19 (a few samples of this study predate the infection). Cell type and time point are not known.

This clonotype has only a few counts. The chain links TRBV11-2 to TRBJ1-2; D might be TRBD1 (5 bases). The CDR3 spans 13 residues. Trimming removed 7 bases from V and 4 bases from J, with 13 bases in between. From germline, CDR1 is SGHAT and CDR2 FQNNGV. The CDR3 is CASTRGWVYGYTF. The CDR3 DNA reads as TGTGCCAGCACCCGGGGGTGGGTCTATGGCTACACCTTC. Using reference TRBV11-2 and TRBJ1-2 for the parts outside the CDR3, the full variable domain is EAGVAQSPRYKIIEKRQSVAFWCNPISGHATLYWYQQILGQGPKLLIQFQNNGVVDDSQLPKDRFSAERLKGVDSTLKIQPAKLEDSAVYLCASTRGWVYGYTFGSGTRLTVV.

This clonotype was seen many times. The rearrangement joins TRBV6-2 or TRBV6-3 to TRBJ2-1; D is undetermined. V was cut by 4 bases and J by 9 bases, with 16 bases left in between. CDR3 length: 14 amino acids. Germline-derived CDR1 and CDR2 are MNHEY and SVGEGT. The CDR3 coding sequence is TGTGCCAGCAGTTCACACATGGGGTTCGGTGAGCAGTTCTTC. Residues: CASSSHMGFGEQFF.

This chain uses TRBV9 with TRBJ2-5, with D perhaps being TRBD1 or TRBD2 (5 bases each). Deletions cut 0 bases from V and 1 base from J, with 13 bases between. Germline assignment: CDR1 SGDLS and CDR2 YYNGEE. The CDR3 consists of 16 residues. The CDR3 loop is CASSVGDRVGQETQYF. The DNA for the CDR3 is TGTGCCAGCAGCGTAGGGGACCGGGTGGGCCAAGAGACCCAGTACTTC.

V and J are TRBV5-1 and TRBJ1-2, with 8 bases identical to TRBD1. The CDR3 is 14 residues long. The V and J ends lost 3 bases and 8 bases, in that order; junction bases with no gene match: 9. Germline lookup yields CDR1 SGHRS and CDR2 YFSETQ. The CDR3 DNA reads as TGCGCCAGCAGCTCAACGACAGGGGTTGGAGGCTACACCTTC. As protein: CASSSTTGVGGYTF.

The chain recombines TRBV4-1 with TRBJ1-5; D remains ambiguous. The CDR3 sequence is 15 residues long. The germline V gene encodes CDR1 MGHRA and CDR2 YSYEKL. The germline V and J ends were trimmed by 4 bases and 1 base, with 11 bases remaining between them. The CDR3 coding sequence is TGCGCCAGCAGCCCCAGCCTCCGGAGCAATCAGCCCCAGCATTTT. This gives the protein CASSPSLRSNQPQHF.

This clonotype was seen a few times. CDR3 amino acids: CASSQRPRAMNTEAFF. The CDR3 bases are TGCGCCAGCAGCCAACGTCCGAGGGCCATGAACACTGAAGCTTTCTTT. This rearrangement joins TRBV5-1 to TRBJ1-1; D remains ambiguous. The germline V gene has CDR1 SGHRS and CDR2 YFSETQ. The CDR3 loop spans 16 amino acids. Trimming left V 4 bases short and J 0 bases short, with 16 bases between.

This clonotype was seen more than once but under ten times. This chain joins TRBV6-5 and TRBJ2-7; D gene unclear. Trimming took off 5 bases at V and 6 bases at J, with 8 bases between the two ends. The CDR3 spans 11 residues. The V gene's germline CDR1 is MNHEY and CDR2 SVGAGI. The DNA of the CDR3 is TGTGCCAGCAGTATATGGTTCGAGCAGTACGTC. It specifies CASSIWFEQYV.

The chain uses TRBV9 and TRBJ2-1; D may be TRBD2 (6 bases). CDR1 is SGDLS, CDR2 YYNGEE, per germline. The CDR3 has 15 residues. V lost 0 bases and J 3 bases, leaving 10 bases between the germline ends. The DNA of the CDR3 is TGTGCCAGCAGCGTAGACGGGCGGGGCTACAATGAGCAGTTCTTC. This translates into CASSVDGRGYNEQFF.

The chain joins TRBV28 to TRBJ1-4; D is unclear. Germline CDR1 MDHEN, CDR2 SYDVKM. Trimming pared 3 bases from V and 8 bases from J, leaving 4 bases between. CDR3 size: 11 residues. In DNA form, the CDR3 reads TGTGCCAGCAGTTTCCTGGAAAAACTGTTTTTT. Amino acids: CASSFLEKLFF.

There are a few counts of this clonotype. This rearrangement joins TRBV27 to TRBJ2-5; a weak D match, TRBD2 (6 bases). This CDR3 region has 15 residues. Trimming stripped 8 bases from V and 5 bases from J, with 21 bases between. CDR1 MNHEY and CDR2 SMNVEV come from the germline V gene (reference sequence). CDR3 coding DNA: TGTGCCAGCCGCAGCGGAATTATACGGGGGGAGACCCAGTACTTC. Translated: CASRSGIIRGETQYF.

This clonotype has just a few counts. The chain links TRBV20-1 to TRBJ2-3, with TRBD2 identical over 8 bases. Looked up from germline, CDR1 is DFQATT and CDR2 is SNEGSKA (reference sequence). CDR3 length: 17 residues. V lost 1 base, J lost 4 bases, and 13 bases stayed unmatched. CDR3 DNA: TGCAGTGCTAGAGTGGGCAGCGGGGGTGCGGGAGCAGATACGCAGTATTTT. It yields the protein CSARVGSGGAGADTQYF.

The V call is TRBV20-1, the J call TRBJ1-1; no reliable D call. Trimming took 2 bases from V and 1 from J, leaving 8 bases between them. The V gene's germline CDR1 is DFQATT and CDR2 SNEGSKA (reference sequence). This CDR3 has 13 residues. The CDR3 loop reads CSARPLANTEAFF. The CDR3 DNA sequence: TGCAGTGCTAGACCCCTGGCGAACACTGAAGCTTTCTTT.

This clonotype was counted only a few times. The chain employs TRBV5-6 and TRBJ2-7, with TRBD2 as a possible D gene (6 bases). The V gene's germline CDR1 is SGHDT and CDR2 YYEEEE. V lost 2 bases to trimming and J lost 2 bases, with 8 bases between them. The CDR3 covers 13 residues. The DNA for the CDR3 is TGTGCCAGCAGCTTTTGGGGGGCCTACGAGCAGTACTTC. Its translation is CASSFWGAYEQYF.

The chain links TRBV3-1 to TRBJ2-6; weak D call: TRBD1 (6 bases). Trimming shortened V by 6 bases and J by 1 base, and 16 bases separated the two germline ends. The germline V gene encodes CDR1 LGHDT and CDR2 YNNKEL (reference sequence). The CDR3 runs 17 residues. The CDR3 loop is CASRRGGSLSGANVLTF. Here the CDR3 DNA reads TGTGCCAGCAGAAGAGGGGGTTCATTATCTGGGGCCAACGTCCTGACTTTC. The whole variable domain, remainder taken from reference TRBV3-1 and TRBJ2-6, is DTAVSQTPKYLVTQMGNDKSIKCEQNLGHDTMYWYKQDSKKFLKIMFSYNNKELIINETVPNRFSPKSPDKAHLNLHINSLELGDSAVYFCASRRGGSLSGANVLTFGAGSRLTVL.

A few counts support this clonotype. The rearrangement uses TRBV5-1 and TRBJ2-5, with D perhaps TRBD2 (5 bases). Germline loops: CDR1 SGHRS, CDR2 YFSETQ. V lost 4 bases to trimming and J lost 2 bases, with 12 bases between them. CDR3 length: 14 amino acids. CDR3 sequence: CASSAEVGQETQYF. Here the CDR3 DNA reads TGCGCCAGCAGCGCGGAGGTGGGGCAAGAGACCCAGTACTTC.

This clonotype appeared a few times. The genes are TRBV20-1 and TRBJ1-2; 9 bases are a match to TRBD1. Germline CDR1 is DFQATT and CDR2 is SNEGSKA (reference sequence). V lost 6 bases and J lost 5; bases outside the gene matches: 10. The length of the CDR3 is 14 residues. CDR3 loop: CSAAQGADTYGYTF. CDR3 in DNA: TGCAGTGCGGCACAGGGGGCGGATACTTATGGCTACACCTTC.

This clonotype was detected a few times. This sequence joins TRBV7-9 and TRBJ1-4, with D possibly being TRBD1 (6 bases). The CDR3 length is 18 residues. The germline gives CDR1 SEHNR, CDR2 FQNEAQ (reference sequence). V was cut by 4 bases and J by 5 bases, with 23 bases left in between. CDR3 protein: CASSSPFGPTGVNEKLFF. In DNA form, the CDR3 reads TGTGCCAGCAGCTCCCCTTTTGGGCCGACAGGCGTAAATGAAAAACTGTTTTTT.